Presented here are 32 T cell receptor beta chains from one specimen sequenced in a study of T cells in Graves' hyperthyroidism and ophthalmopathy. TCR beta CDR3 region amplification was performed from RNA transcripts. First-round RT-PCR with HTBI primers amplified the TCR CDR3 region. TCRdb re-called the multiplex PCR reads through MiXCR, storing one row per CDR3 protein. The repertoire holds over 450,000 distinct CDR3 sequences, with more than 15% as singletons. The sequenced sample consisted of blood. These receptors originate from a woman younger than 35 with Graves' ophthalmopathy.

In its sample, this clonotype was seen many times. This chain connects TRBV6-1 to TRBJ1-5; no firm D call. The V gene lost 4 bases and the J gene lost 5 bases, with 9 bases spanning the gap. CDR1 is MNHNS, CDR2 SASEGT, per germline. The CDR3 consists of 13 residues. In DNA form, the CDR3 reads TGTGCCAGCAGTGCAGCGGGGTATCAGCCCCAGCATTTT. Encoded protein: CASSAAGYQPQHF.

This rearrangement joins TRBV6-1 to TRBJ1-2; D is unresolved. This CDR3 contains 14 residues. With 7 bases removed from V and 3 bases from J, the gap between germline ends came to 15 bases. The V gene's germline CDR1 is MNHNS and CDR2 SASEGT. CDR3 bases: TGTGCCAGCACCGGAGGAGAGGGTTACTATGGCTACACCTTC. It translates to CASTGGEGYYGYTF.

This clonotype was counted at least ten times. V is TRBV7-9 and J is TRBJ2-5; TRBD1 matches at 9 bases. CDR1 and CDR2 (germline): SEHNR, FQNEAQ (reference sequence). The CDR3 runs to 17 residues. V was clipped by 5 bases and J by 1 base; unmatched bases: 11. CDR3 residues: CASSDLGQGNTQETQYF. CDR3 bases: TGTGCCAGCAGCGATCTGGGACAGGGTAATACCCAAGAGACCCAGTACTTC.

This clonotype was detected many times. The rearrangement links TRBV5-5 to TRBJ2-3; D uncertain. The germline gives CDR1 SGHKS, CDR2 YYEKEE (reference sequence). The CDR3 totals 13 residues. The V end lost 2 bases, the J end lost 1 base, and 5 bases lay between the germline ends. The DNA for the CDR3 is TGTGCCAGCAGCTTATGGGGCACAGATACGCAGTATTTT. It is translated as CASSLWGTDTQYF. The variable domain in full, with the rest retrieved from reference TRBV5-5 and TRBJ2-3, is DAGVTQSPTHLIKTRGQQVTLRCSPISGHKSVSWYQQVLGQGPQFIFQYYEKEERGRGNFPDRFSARQFPNYSSELNVNALLLGDSALYLCASSLWGTDTQYFGPGTRLTVL.

There are many counts of this clonotype. The gene calls are TRBV11-2 and TRBJ2-7; D is uncertain. Germline-derived CDR1 and CDR2 are SGHAT and FQNNGV. The CDR3 is made up of 13 amino acids. V was pared by 0 bases and J by 4 bases, with 7 bases between. The CDR3 spells CASSLDYPYEQYF. In DNA form, the CDR3 reads TGTGCCAGCAGCTTAGACTACCCTTACGAGCAGTACTTC.

The gene calls are TRBV4-1 and TRBJ1-1; D ambiguous. Trimming removed 1 base from V and 5 bases from J, with 14 bases in between. The CDR3 sequence is 15 residues long. Germline CDR1 reads MGHRA; CDR2 reads YSYEKL. The CDR3 bases are TGCGCCAGCAGCCAAGTGGGGAAGGGTTGGACTGAAGCTTTCTTT. Translation gives CASSQVGKGWTEAFF.

V is TRBV4-3 and J is TRBJ1-2, with D possibly TRBD1 on 5 matching bases. CDR1 LGHNA and CDR2 YSLEER come from the germline V gene. V lost 1 base and J lost 5, with 11 bases in between. There are 14 residues in the CDR3. CDR3 region: CASSQGSGRYGYTF. CDR3 coding DNA: TGCGCCAGCAGCCAAGGATCAGGGAGGTATGGCTACACCTTC.

To note about this clonotype: Given a much more abundant clone one base away, this may be a read error. The conserved phenylalanine or tryptophan normally closing the CDR3 is absent here, so this likely arose from a read error. This rearrangement joins TRBV7-9 to TRBJ2-7; unclear D gene. V was pared by 3 bases and J by 3 bases, with 12 bases between. CDR3 size: 14 residues. Germline assignment: CDR1 SEHNR and CDR2 FQNEAQ (reference sequence). The CDR3 DNA follows: TGTGCCAGCAGCTTCCCCCCTATGGTCTACGAGCAGTACCTC. This codes for CASSFPPMVYEQYL.

This clonotype was seen repeatedly, ten times or more. This chain uses TRBV5-5 with TRBJ2-7, with 9 bases that match TRBD1. Germline V gene sequence: CDR1 SGHKS, CDR2 YYEKEE (reference sequence). Trimming took 2 bases from V and 3 from J; bases not matched to a gene: 9. This CDR3 contains 16 residues. The CDR3 DNA follows: TGTGCCAGCAGCTTTGCCCAGGGACAGGGAATCTACGAGCAGTACTTC. This translates into CASSFAQGQGIYEQYF.

This clonotype was counted a few times. The V and J genes are TRBV15 and TRBJ2-2; D gene uncertain. Trimming left V 5 bases short and J 1 base short, with 8 bases between. CDR1 is LNHNV, CDR2 YYDKDF, per germline (reference sequence). The length of the CDR3 is 14 residues. CDR3 amino acids: CATSVGKNTGELFF. CDR3 bases: TGTGCCACCAGCGTAGGAAAGAACACCGGGGAGCTGTTTTTT.

This chain's CDR3 is CASSQAAAGGYNEQFF. The CDR3 DNA sequence: TGTGCCAGCAGCCAGGCAGCAGCGGGAGGTTACAATGAGCAGTTCTTC. J is TRBJ2-1 and V is TRBV14, with TRBD2 identical over 9 bases. The junction had 7 bases not matched to a gene; V was cut back by 3 bases and J by 4 bases. Germline lookup yields CDR1 SGHDN and CDR2 FVKESK. This CDR3 is built from 16 residues.

This clonotype was detected many times. This chain uses TRBV27 with TRBJ2-7, with 11 bases matching TRBD1. V shed 2 bases and J 0 bases; nucleotides not matched to a gene: 0. Germline CDR1 MNHEY, CDR2 SMNVEV (reference sequence). CDR3 length: 15 residues. The CDR3 sequence is CASSLGTGGSYEQYF. The CDR3, as DNA: TGTGCCAGCAGTTTAGGGACAGGGGGCTCCTACGAGCAGTACTTC.

The chain joins TRBV4-1 to TRBJ2-7; 9 bases are shared with TRBD2. The length of the CDR3 is 17 residues. Trimming at V came to 1 base and at J to 3 bases, leaving 10 bases not matched to a gene. Germline lookup yields CDR1 MGHRA and CDR2 YSYEKL. CDR3 coding DNA: TGCGCCAGCAGCCAAGCGGGGGGGCTAGCGGGACTCTACGAGCAGTACTTC. It is translated as CASSQAGGLAGLYEQYF.

The chain uses TRBV28 and TRBJ1-1; D gene unclear. Germline V gene lookup returns CDR1 MDHEN and CDR2 SYDVKM. This CDR3 contains 14 residues. Trimming removed 5 bases from V and 5 bases from J, with 15 bases in between. CDR3 loop: CASSPPWGETEAFF. As DNA, the CDR3 is TGTGCCAGCAGTCCCCCTTGGGGTGAGACTGAAGCTTTCTTT.

The gene calls are TRBV7-9 and TRBJ2-7; TRBD1 matches at 10 bases. Germline CDR1 reads SEHNR; CDR2 reads FQNEAQ (reference sequence). The CDR3 runs 17 residues. The V gene end was trimmed by 2 bases and the J gene end by 7 bases; junction bases not matched to a gene: 14. The CDR3 region is CASSLSAGGTGVREQYF. The CDR3 coding sequence is TGTGCCAGCAGCTTATCGGCCGGGGGGACAGGGGTACGGGAGCAGTACTTC.

As for this clonotype: A read error may be the cause here, since a much bigger clone is one base away. The chain employs TRBV2 and TRBJ2-7; D gene ambiguous. The CDR3 sequence is 15 residues long. Between the trimmed V and J ends, which lost 2 bases and 2 bases, there was a span of 13 bases. Per germline, CDR1 SNHLY and CDR2 FYNNEI. The CDR3 nucleotides read TGTGCCAGCAGTGAAATTATAGACGGTACCTACGAGCAGTACTTC. This translates into CASSEIIDGTYEQYF.

CDR3 nucleotide sequence: TGCAGTGCTGGAGGGCCCCGGGGGGGGTCACCCCTCCACTTT. The encoded protein is CSAGGPRGGSPLHF. V is TRBV20-1 and J is TRBJ1-6, with D possibly being TRBD1 (5 bases). The V end lost 5 bases, the J end lost 10 bases, and 18 bases lay between the germline ends. CDR1 is DFQATT, CDR2 SNEGSKA, per germline (reference sequence). The CDR3 runs to 14 residues.

This clonotype has ten or more counts. The chain joins TRBV7-2 to TRBJ1-1, with TRBD1 matching over 7 bases. This CDR3 is 15 amino acids long. Germline CDR1 is SGHTA and CDR2 is FQGNSA. With V trimmed by 6 bases and J by 2 bases, 9 bases remained unmatched. The CDR3 bases are TGTGCCAGCAGACCATATACAGGGGCCAACACTGAAGCTTTCTTT. Its protein product is CASRPYTGANTEAFF.

This sequence joins TRBV27 and TRBJ1-5; TRBD1 matches 8 bases. Losses at the gene ends were 5 bases for V and 0 bases for J; bases not matched to a gene: 12. Germline V CDR1 and CDR2: MNHEY, SMNVEV (reference sequence). The length of the CDR3 is 18 residues. CDR3 region: CASSMTGATSYSNQPQHF. The CDR3 nucleotides read TGTGCCAGCAGTATGACAGGGGCGACGTCCTATAGCAATCAGCCCCAGCATTTT.

This clonotype was seen only a few times. The chain recombines TRBV4-3 with TRBJ1-4; D is uncertain. Trimming left V 0 bases short and J 6 bases short, with 8 bases between. This CDR3 has 14 amino acids. Per germline, CDR1 LGHNA and CDR2 YSLEER. The CDR3 reads CASSQDLTDEKLFF. The DNA of the CDR3 is TGCGCCAGCAGCCAAGATTTGACGGATGAAAAACTGTTTTTT.

This clonotype was recorded many times. The rearrangement joins TRBV20-1 to TRBJ2-7, with D perhaps matching TRBD1 (5 bases). Germline V gene sequence: CDR1 DFQATT, CDR2 SNEGSKA (reference sequence). The CDR3 runs 12 residues. The ends were cut back, 0 bases at V and 6 bases at J, with 9 bases in the middle. The CDR3 is CSARDQGPEQYF. Here the CDR3 DNA reads TGCAGTGCTAGAGATCAGGGTCCCGAGCAGTACTTC.

CDR3 DNA sequence: TGCAGTGCTAGAGGACTCGGACTAGCGGCCTACGAGCAGTACTTC. It is translated as CSARGLGLAAYEQYF. The chain recombines TRBV20-1 with TRBJ2-7, with TRBD2 matching over 10 bases. The trim removed 1 base at V and 2 bases at J, leaving 5 bases unmatched. The germline CDR1 and CDR2 sequences are DFQATT and SNEGSKA (reference sequence). The CDR3 length is 15 residues.

The gene calls are TRBV16 and TRBJ1-2, with D possibly matching TRBD1 (5 bases). Between the trimmed V and J ends, which lost 0 bases and 4 bases, there was a span of 9 bases. The CDR3 extends over 14 amino acids. Germline CDR1 reads KGHSY; CDR2 reads FQNENV. CDR3 DNA: TGTGCCAGCAGCCAATCTCGAGGGGTCTATGGCTACACCTTC. It is translated as CASSQSRGVYGYTF.

With respect to this clonotype: A much larger clone lies a single base off, so this may be a read error. The V call is TRBV12-3 or TRBV12-4, the J call TRBJ2-5; the D is unclear. The germline V and J ends were trimmed by 6 bases and 7 bases, with 24 bases remaining between them. The length of the CDR3 is 16 residues. CDR3 sequence: CASSLPRRSQKGTQYF. DNA of the CDR3: TGTGCCAGCAGCCTTCCGCGCCGCTCCCAGAAAGGGACCCAGTACTTC.

The V gene is TRBV4-1, the J gene TRBJ2-2, with 9 bases that match TRBD1. V gave up 0 bases and J gave up 7 bases; unmatched junction bases: 9. The CDR3 sequence is 17 residues long. Germline CDR1 MGHRA, CDR2 YSYEKL. The CDR3 region is CASSQDRTGAYGGELFF. In nucleotides, the CDR3 is TGCGCCAGCAGCCAAGATAGGACAGGGGCGTATGGCGGGGAGCTGTTTTTT.

This clonotype was counted at least ten times. V usage is TRBV3-1 and J usage is TRBJ1-2; D is undetermined. Germline assignment: CDR1 LGHDT and CDR2 YNNKEL (reference sequence). V was shortened by 5 bases and J by 3 bases, with 16 bases between the two germline ends. The CDR3 has 15 amino acids. CDR3 sequence reads: CASSSSGRRYYGYTF. The DNA for the CDR3 is TGTGCCAGCAGCTCTTCGGGTCGGCGGTACTATGGCTACACCTTC.

Many counts were recorded for this clonotype. The J gene is TRBJ1-1, the V gene TRBV27, with D maybe TRBD1 (5 bases). The CDR3 is 13 amino acids. V lost 5 bases, J lost 4 bases, and 11 bases lay in between. Germline CDR1 is MNHEY and CDR2 is SMNVEV (reference sequence). CDR3 bases: TGTGCCAGCAGTAGGGGAGTTGCCACTGAAGCTTTCTTT. This encodes CASSRGVATEAFF.

This clonotype was picked up a small number of times. The genes are TRBV12-3 or TRBV12-4 and TRBJ1-2, with D uncertain. The CDR3 spans 11 residues. V was trimmed by 6 bases and J by 3 bases, leaving 5 bases between them. The CDR3: CASSIDYGYTF. The CDR3 nucleotides read TGTGCCAGCAGCATAGACTATGGCTACACCTTC.

This clonotype was picked up many times. The chain links TRBV5-1 to TRBJ1-5; D may be TRBD1 (5 bases). The V end was cut by 1 base, the J end by 5 bases, with 13 bases between. Germline V lookup: CDR1 SGHRS, CDR2 YFSETQ. This CDR3 contains 15 residues. The CDR3 bases are TGCGCCAGCAGCTTGATAGGGGCAGTGGATCAGCCCCAGCATTTT. Translated, it gives CASSLIGAVDQPQHF.

This clonotype was counted ten times or more. The J gene is TRBJ2-2, the V gene TRBV7-9; D unclear. Germline V CDR1 and CDR2: SEHNR, FQNEAQ (reference sequence). The CDR3 runs 13 residues. Trimming removed 1 base at V and 4 bases at J, with 4 bases between. CDR3 loop: CASSLGATGELFF. The CDR3 DNA is TGTGCCAGCAGCTTAGGAGCCACCGGGGAGCTGTTTTTT.

The chain combines TRBV10-2 with TRBJ2-1, with D unclear. V lost 0 bases to trimming and J lost 0 bases, with 9 bases between them. The CDR3 totals 16 residues. Looked up from germline, CDR1 is WSHSY and CDR2 is SAAADI. The CDR3 region is CASSESLPASYNEQFF. The CDR3 coding sequence is TGCGCCAGCAGTGAGTCGCTTCCAGCCTCCTACAATGAGCAGTTCTTC.

This clonotype was recorded a few times. The V and J genes are TRBV6-2 or TRBV6-3 and TRBJ1-5, with 7 nucleotides matching TRBD1. The CDR3 is 15 amino acids. Germline CDR1 MNHEY, CDR2 SVGEGT. With 4 bases clipped from V and 4 bases from J, the junction kept 7 bases outside the gene matches. The CDR3 coding sequence is TGTGCCAGCAGTTTGGAGACGGGACAGAATCAGCCCCAGCATTTT. Residues: CASSLETGQNQPQHF.